This TCR beta chain was observed in a study of breast tumors, draining lymph nodes, adjacent tissues. This clonotype was recorded at least ten times. TCRdb recomputed calls from the multiplex PCR reads with MiXCR, one row per CDR3 protein. Of some 100,000 distinct CDR3 sequences in the sample, over 20% are singletons; the top ten hold around 1.2%. The lymph nodes were axillary draining lymph nodes from breast cancer patients. The germline V gene encodes CDR1 LNHNV and CDR2 YYDKDF (reference sequence). There are 14 residues in the CDR3. V shed 8 bases, J shed 5 bases, and the junction held 7 bases outside the gene matches.

The sample consisted of axillary lymph node tissue. The sequence was collected from a female donor with breast cancer. Some clones in this sample may be carry-over from other donors' samples. This chain joins TRBV15 and TRBJ2-1; the match to TRBD2 covers 9 bases. The CDR3 reads CATLNLAGHNEQFF. CDR3 nucleotide sequence: TGTGCCACCTTAAATCTAGCGGGACACAATGAGCAGTTCTTC.